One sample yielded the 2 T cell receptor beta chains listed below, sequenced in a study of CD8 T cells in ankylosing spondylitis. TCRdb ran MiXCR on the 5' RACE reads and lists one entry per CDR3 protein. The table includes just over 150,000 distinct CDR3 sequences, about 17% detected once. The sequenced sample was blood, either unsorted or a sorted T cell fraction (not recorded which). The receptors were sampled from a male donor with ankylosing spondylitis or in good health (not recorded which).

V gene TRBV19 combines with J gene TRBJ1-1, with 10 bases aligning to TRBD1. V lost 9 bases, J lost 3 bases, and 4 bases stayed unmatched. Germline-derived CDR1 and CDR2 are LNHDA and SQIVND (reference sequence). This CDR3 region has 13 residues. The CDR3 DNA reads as TGTGCCAGCAGGACAGGGGGGGACACTGAAGCTTTCTTT. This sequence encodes CASRTGGDTEAFF. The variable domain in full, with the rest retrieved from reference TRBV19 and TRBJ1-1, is DGGITQSPKYLFRKEGQNVTLSCEQNLNHDAMYWYRQDPGQGLRLIYYSQIVNDFQKGDIAEGYSVSREKKESFPLTVTSAQKNPTAFYLCASRTGGDTEAFFGQGTRLTVV.

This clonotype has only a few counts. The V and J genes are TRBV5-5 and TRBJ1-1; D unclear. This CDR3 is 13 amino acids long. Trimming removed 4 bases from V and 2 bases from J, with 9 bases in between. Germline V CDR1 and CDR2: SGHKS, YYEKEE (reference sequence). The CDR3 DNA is TGTGCCAGCAGCCTGACATCTAACACTGAAGCTTTCTTT. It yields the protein CASSLTSNTEAFF.